The clone carrying this TCR beta chain was detected only a few times. Its antigen is currently unknown. One heparinised draw, averaging roughly 100 mL, was taken per donor. The data originate from a study of beta chain features in type 1 diabetes. In the study overall: Sorted cells examined across all samples numbered about 110,000,000.

This CDR3 has 14 residues. V lost 6 bases and J 4 bases, leaving 16 bases between the germline ends. Germline CDR1 is SNHLY and CDR2 is FYNNEI. General study results and limits: All four CD4+ subsets of Type 1 diabetes patients contained TCRB CDR3s that were moderately but significantly shorter. Among patients, naive, central memory and Treg TCRB repertoires appeared more similar than among healthy donors.

Of the isolated RNA, all was reverse transcribed, and so the sequenced material was expressed TCRB transcripts. TCRdb's copy holds only in-frame clones and misses some; the assay was immunoSEQ multiplex PCR. Found here are over 300,000 clones, approximately 9.9% of them singletons; the top ten hold over 0.95%. This chain connects TRBV2 to TRBJ2-7; D unclear. Material: central memory CD4+ T cells from blood. The TCR was taken from a man younger than 45 with type 1 diabetes. This CDR3 is CASSRSATRYEQYF. Here the CDR3 DNA reads TGTGCCAGCAGCCGCTCAGCGACCCGGTACGAGCAGTACTTC.